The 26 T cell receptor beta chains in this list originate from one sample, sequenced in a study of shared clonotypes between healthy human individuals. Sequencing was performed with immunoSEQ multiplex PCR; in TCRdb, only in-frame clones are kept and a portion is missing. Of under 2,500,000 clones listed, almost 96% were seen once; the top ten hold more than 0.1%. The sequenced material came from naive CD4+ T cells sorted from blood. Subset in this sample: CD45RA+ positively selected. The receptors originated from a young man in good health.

The CDR3 sequence: CASSDGWDREGTNEKLFF. The DNA of the CDR3 is TGTGCCAGCAGCGATGGATGGGACAGGGAGGGAACTAATGAAAAACTGTTTTTT. This rearrangement joins TRBV28 to TRBJ1-4; 9 bases match TRBD1. The germline gives CDR1 MDHEN, CDR2 SYDVKM. V trimming: 6 bases; J trimming: 1 base; junction bases outside the gene matches: 12. There are 18 residues in the CDR3.

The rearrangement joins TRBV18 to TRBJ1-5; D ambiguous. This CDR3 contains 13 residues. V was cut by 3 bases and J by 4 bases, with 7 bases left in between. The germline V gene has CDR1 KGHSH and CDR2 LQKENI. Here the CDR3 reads CASSPAQNQPQHF. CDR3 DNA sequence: TGTGCCAGCTCACCTGCACAAAATCAGCCCCAGCATTTT.

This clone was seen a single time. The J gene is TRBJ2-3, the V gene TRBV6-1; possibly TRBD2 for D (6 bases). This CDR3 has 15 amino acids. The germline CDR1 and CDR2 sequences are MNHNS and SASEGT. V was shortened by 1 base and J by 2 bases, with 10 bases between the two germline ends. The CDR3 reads CASSEGDFPTDTQYF. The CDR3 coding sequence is TGTGCCAGCAGTGAAGGGGACTTCCCCACAGATACGCAGTATTTT.

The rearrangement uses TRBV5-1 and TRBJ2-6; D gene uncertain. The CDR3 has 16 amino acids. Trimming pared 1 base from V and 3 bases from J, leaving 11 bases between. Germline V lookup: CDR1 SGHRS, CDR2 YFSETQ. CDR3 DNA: TGCGCCAGCAGCTTGTGGCAGACTGGTGGGGCCAACGTCCTGACTTTC. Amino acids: CASSLWQTGGANVLTF. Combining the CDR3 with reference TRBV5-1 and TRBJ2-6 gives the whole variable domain KAGVTQTPRYLIKTRGQQVTLSCSPISGHRSVSWYQQTPGQGLQFLFEYFSETQRNKGNFPGRFSGRQFSNSRSEMNVSTLELGDSALYLCASSLWQTGGANVLTFGAGSRLTVL.

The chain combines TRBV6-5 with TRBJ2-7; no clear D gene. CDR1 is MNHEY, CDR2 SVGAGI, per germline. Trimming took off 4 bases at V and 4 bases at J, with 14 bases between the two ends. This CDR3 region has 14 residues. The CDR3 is CASSFGIAGYEQYF. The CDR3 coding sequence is TGTGCCAGCAGTTTTGGTATAGCAGGTTACGAGCAGTACTTC.

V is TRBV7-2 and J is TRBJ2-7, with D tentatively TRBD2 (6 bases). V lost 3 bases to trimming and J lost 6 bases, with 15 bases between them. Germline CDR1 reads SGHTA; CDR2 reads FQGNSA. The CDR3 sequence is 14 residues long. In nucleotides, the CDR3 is TGTGCCAGCAGCTTGGACTACTCTGGGGTCGAGCAGTACTTC. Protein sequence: CASSLDYSGVEQYF.

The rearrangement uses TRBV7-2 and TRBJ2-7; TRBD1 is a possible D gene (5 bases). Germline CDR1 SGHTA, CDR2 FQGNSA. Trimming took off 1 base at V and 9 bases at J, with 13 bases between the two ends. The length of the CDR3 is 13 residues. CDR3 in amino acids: CASSLVKGDRQYF. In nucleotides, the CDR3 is TGTGCCAGCAGCTTAGTAAAAGGTGACAGGCAGTACTTC. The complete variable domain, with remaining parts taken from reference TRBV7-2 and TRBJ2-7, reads GAGVSQSPSNKVTEKGKDVELRCDPISGHTALYWYRQSLGQGLEFLIYFQGNSAPDKSGLPSDRFSAERTGGSVSTLTIQRTQQEDSAVYLCASSLVKGDRQYFGPGTRLTVT.

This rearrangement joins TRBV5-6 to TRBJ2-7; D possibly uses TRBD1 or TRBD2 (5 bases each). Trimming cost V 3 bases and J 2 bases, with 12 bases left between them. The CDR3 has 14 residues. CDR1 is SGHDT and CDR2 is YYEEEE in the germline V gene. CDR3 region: CASSSRGATYEQYF. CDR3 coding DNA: TGTGCCAGCAGCTCCAGAGGGGCCACCTACGAGCAGTACTTC.

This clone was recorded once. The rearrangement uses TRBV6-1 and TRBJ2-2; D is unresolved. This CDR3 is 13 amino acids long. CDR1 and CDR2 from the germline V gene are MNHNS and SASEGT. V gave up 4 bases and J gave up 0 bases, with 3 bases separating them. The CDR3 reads CASSGPNTGELFF. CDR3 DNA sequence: TGTGCCAGCAGTGGTCCGAACACCGGGGAGCTGTTTTTT.

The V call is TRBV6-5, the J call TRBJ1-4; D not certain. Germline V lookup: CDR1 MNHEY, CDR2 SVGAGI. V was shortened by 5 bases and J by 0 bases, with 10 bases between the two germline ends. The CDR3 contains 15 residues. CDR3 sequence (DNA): TGTGCCAGCAGTAAGCGAGCTACAACTAATGAAAAACTGTTTTTT. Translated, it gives CASSKRATTNEKLFF.

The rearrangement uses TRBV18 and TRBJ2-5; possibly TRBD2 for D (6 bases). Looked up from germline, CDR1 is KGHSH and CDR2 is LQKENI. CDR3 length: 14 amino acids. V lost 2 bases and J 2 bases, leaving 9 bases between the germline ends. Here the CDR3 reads CASSPASAQETQYF. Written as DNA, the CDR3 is TGTGCCAGCTCACCAGCTAGCGCACAAGAGACCCAGTACTTC.

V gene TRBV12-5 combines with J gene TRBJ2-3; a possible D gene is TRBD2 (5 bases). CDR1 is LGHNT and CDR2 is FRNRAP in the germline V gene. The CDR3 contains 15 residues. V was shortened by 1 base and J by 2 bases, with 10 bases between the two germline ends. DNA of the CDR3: TGTGCTAGTGGTTTGGGACTAAGATACACAGATACGCAGTATTTT. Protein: CASGLGLRYTDTQYF. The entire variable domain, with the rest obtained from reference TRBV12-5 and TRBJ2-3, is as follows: DARVTQTPRHKVTEMGQEVTMRCQPILGHNTVFWYRQTMMQGLELLAYFRNRAPLDDSGMPKDRFSAEMPDATLATLKIQPSEPRDSAVYFCASGLGLRYTDTQYFGPGTRLTVL.

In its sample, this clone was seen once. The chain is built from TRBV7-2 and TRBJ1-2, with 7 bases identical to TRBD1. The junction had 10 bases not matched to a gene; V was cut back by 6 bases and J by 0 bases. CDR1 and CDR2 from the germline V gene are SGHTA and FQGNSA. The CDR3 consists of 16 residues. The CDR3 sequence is CASRHRQGEANYGYTF. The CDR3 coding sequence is TGTGCCAGCAGACATCGACAGGGAGAAGCTAACTATGGCTACACCTTC.

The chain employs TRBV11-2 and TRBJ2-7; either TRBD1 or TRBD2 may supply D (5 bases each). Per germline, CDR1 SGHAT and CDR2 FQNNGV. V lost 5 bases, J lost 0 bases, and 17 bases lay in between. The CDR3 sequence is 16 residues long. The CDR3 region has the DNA TGTGCCAGCAGCCCACGGGGCAAAACTTCCTCCTACGAGCAGTACTTC. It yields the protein CASSPRGKTSSYEQYF.

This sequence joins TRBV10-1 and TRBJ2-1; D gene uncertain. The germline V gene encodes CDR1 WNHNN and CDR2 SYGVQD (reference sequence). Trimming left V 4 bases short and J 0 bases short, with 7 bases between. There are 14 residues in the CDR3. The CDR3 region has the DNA TGCGCCAGCAGTGGAGAGTACTCCTACAATGAGCAGTTCTTC. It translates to CASSGEYSYNEQFF.

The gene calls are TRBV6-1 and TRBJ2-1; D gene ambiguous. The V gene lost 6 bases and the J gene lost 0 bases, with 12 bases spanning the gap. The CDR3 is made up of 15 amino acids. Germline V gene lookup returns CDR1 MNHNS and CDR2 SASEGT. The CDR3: CASRVSASSYNEQFF. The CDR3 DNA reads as TGTGCCAGCAGGGTTTCAGCGAGCTCCTACAATGAGCAGTTCTTC.

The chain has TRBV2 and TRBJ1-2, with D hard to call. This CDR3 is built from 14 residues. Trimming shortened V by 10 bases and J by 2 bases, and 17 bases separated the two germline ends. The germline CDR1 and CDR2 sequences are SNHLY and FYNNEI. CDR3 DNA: TGTGCCAACAACGGAGGGAGCAGAAACTATGGCTACACCTTC. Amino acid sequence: CANNGGSRNYGYTF.

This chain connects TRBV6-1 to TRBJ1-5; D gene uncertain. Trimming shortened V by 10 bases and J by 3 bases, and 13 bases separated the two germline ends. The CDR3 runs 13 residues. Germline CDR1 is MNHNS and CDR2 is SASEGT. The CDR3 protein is CATNGRFNQPQHF. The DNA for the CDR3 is TGTGCCACCAACGGACGGTTCAATCAGCCCCAGCATTTT.

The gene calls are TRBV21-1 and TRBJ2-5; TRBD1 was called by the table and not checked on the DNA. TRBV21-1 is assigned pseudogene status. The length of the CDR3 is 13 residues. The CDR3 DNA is TGTGCCAGCAGCAAAGGCAGAATGGAGACCCAGTACTTC. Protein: CASSKGRMETQYF.

The CDR3 loop is CASSDEGSSNQPQHF. CDR3 DNA sequence: TGTGCCAGCAGTGATGAGGGGTCTAGCAATCAGCCCCAGCATTTT. The chain recombines TRBV2 with TRBJ1-5; a weak D match, TRBD1 (5 bases). V gave up 3 bases and J gave up 0 bases, with 9 bases separating them. Germline V CDR1 and CDR2: SNHLY, FYNNEI. The CDR3 has 15 residues.

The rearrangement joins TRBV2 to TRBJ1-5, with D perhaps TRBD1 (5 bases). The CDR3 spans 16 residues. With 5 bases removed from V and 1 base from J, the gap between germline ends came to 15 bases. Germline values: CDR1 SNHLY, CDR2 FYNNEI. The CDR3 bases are TGTGCCAGCAGTCCGGGCTTGGGGACGAGCAATCAGCCCCAGCATTTT. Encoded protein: CASSPGLGTSNQPQHF.

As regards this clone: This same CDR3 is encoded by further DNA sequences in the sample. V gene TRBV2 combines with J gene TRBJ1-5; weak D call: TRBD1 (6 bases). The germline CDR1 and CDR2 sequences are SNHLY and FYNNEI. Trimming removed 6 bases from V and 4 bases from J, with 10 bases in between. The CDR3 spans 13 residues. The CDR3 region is CASSATGNQPQHF. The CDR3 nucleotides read TGTGCCAGCAGCGCCACAGGGAATCAGCCCCAGCATTTT.

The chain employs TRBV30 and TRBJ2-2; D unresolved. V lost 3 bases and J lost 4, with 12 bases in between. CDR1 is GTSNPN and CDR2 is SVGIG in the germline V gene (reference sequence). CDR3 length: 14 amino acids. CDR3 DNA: TGTGCCTGGAGAACTCAGTTGTTCACCGGGGAGCTGTTTTTT. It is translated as CAWRTQLFTGELFF.

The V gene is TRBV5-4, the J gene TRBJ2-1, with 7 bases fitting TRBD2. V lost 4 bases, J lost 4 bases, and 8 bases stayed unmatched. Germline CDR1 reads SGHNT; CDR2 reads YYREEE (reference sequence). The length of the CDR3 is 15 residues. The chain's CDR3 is CASSLLGGEYNEQFF. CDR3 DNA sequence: TGTGCCAGCAGCCTGCTGGGGGGGGAGTACAATGAGCAGTTCTTC.

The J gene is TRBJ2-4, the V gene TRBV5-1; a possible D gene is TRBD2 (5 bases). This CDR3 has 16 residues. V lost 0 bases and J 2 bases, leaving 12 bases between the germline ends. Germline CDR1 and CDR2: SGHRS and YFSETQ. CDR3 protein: CASSLAGEGSKNIQYF. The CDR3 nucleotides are TGCGCCAGCAGCTTGGCCGGTGAGGGATCCAAAAACATTCAGTACTTC.

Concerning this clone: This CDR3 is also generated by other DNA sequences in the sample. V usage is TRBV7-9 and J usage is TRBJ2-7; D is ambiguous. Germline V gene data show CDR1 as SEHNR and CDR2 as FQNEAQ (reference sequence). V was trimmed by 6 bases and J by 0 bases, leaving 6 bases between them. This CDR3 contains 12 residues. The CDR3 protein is CASSSSSYEQYF. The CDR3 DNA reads TGTGCCAGCAGTAGCAGCTCCTACGAGCAGTACTTC. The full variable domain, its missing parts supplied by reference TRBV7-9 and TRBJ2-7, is DTGVSQNPRHKITKRGQNVTFRCDPISEHNRLYWYRQTLGQGPEFLTYFQNEAQLEKSRLLSDRFSAERPKGSFSTLEIQRTEQGDSAMYLCASSSSSYEQYFGPGTRLTVT.